There are many counts of the clone carrying this T cell receptor (beta chain). CDR1 and CDR2 from the germline V gene are KGHSH and LQKENI. V dropped 3 bases and J dropped 0 bases, with 12 bases sitting between them. This CDR3 has 16 amino acids. The sample originates from a study of blood T cell repertoires in COVID-19. Study background: COVID-19 samples from acute and convalescent phases originated in the United States, Italy and Spain.

Clones were read by immunoSEQ multiplex PCR, and TCRdb kept only the in-frame ones, dropping some. The sample has about 100,000 clones; 85% are singletons. Sample: peripheral blood. J is TRBJ1-5 and V is TRBV18; D possibly corresponds to TRBD1 (5 bases). This clonotype was sampled from a man aged 45-60 years with active or convalescent COVID-19. In DNA, the CDR3 is TGTGCCAGCTCACCTGAAGACAGTAATAGCAATCAGCCCCAGCATTTT. Translating it yields CASSPEDSNSNQPQHF.